The 9 T cell receptor beta chains below all came from one sample that was sequenced in a study of T cells in Graves' hyperthyroidism and ophthalmopathy. Amplification targeted TCR beta CDR3 regions from RNA transcripts. RT-PCR in the first round (using the HTBI primer set) targeted the TCR CDR3. MiXCR was run by TCRdb on the multiplex PCR reads, yielding one entry per CDR3 protein. The data show about 520,000 distinct CDR3 sequences, with less than 25% seen just once and about 25% held by the top ten. The sequenced sample was blood. The source is a man younger than 35 with Graves' hyperthyroidism.

This clonotype appeared many times. This chain connects TRBV28 to TRBJ2-7; 10 nucleotides agree with TRBD1. Germline CDR1 MDHEN, CDR2 SYDVKM. The CDR3 runs 15 residues. Germline trimming cut 2 bases from V and 6 bases from J; bases unmatched to any gene: 7. CDR3 sequence reads: CASSLAGTGVFEQYF. The CDR3 DNA follows: TGTGCCAGCAGTTTAGCTGGGACAGGGGTTTTCGAGCAGTACTTC.

This clonotype was seen a single time. In DNA, the CDR3 is TGTGCCAGCAAAGGTGGAGGGGGCTCCGATCAGCCCCAGCATTTT. Translating it yields CASKGGGGSDQPQHF. The rearrangement uses TRBV6-1 and TRBJ1-5, with 7 bases identical to TRBD1. Germline V gene data show CDR1 as MNHNS and CDR2 as SASEGT. This CDR3 is 15 amino acids long. V was clipped by 7 bases and J by 5 bases; unmatched bases: 11.

Many counts were recorded for this clonotype. This chain connects TRBV4-2 to TRBJ2-5, with 8 bases aligning to TRBD1. The CDR3 consists of 17 residues. Germline values: CDR1 LGHNA, CDR2 YNFKEQ. Trimming at V came to 4 bases and at J to 1 base, leaving 11 bases not matched to a gene. CDR3 residues: CASSPQGAGYPQETQYF. CDR3 bases: TGTGCCAGCAGCCCCCAGGGGGCGGGGTACCCCCAAGAGACCCAGTACTTC.

Ten or more counts support this clonotype. V usage is TRBV30 and J usage is TRBJ1-1; D not certain. This CDR3 region has 13 residues. V gave up 2 bases and J gave up 1 base, with 8 bases separating them. The V gene's germline CDR1 is GTSNPN and CDR2 SVGIG (reference sequence). CDR3 loop: CAWSKGSNTEAFF. The CDR3 DNA is TGTGCCTGGAGTAAGGGCTCGAACACTGAAGCTTTCTTT.

This clonotype was observed many times. V gene TRBV6-1 combines with J gene TRBJ1-5; unclear D gene. The CDR3 has 12 amino acids. The germline V and J ends were trimmed by 3 bases and 5 bases, with 5 bases remaining between them. The germline V gene has CDR1 MNHNS and CDR2 SASEGT. The CDR3 DNA reads as TGTGCCAGCAGTGAGATTTATCAGCCCCAGCATTTT. Protein sequence: CASSEIYQPQHF.

This chain connects TRBV5-1 to TRBJ1-5; 7 bases are a match to TRBD1. From germline, CDR1 is SGHRS and CDR2 YFSETQ. With V trimmed by 1 base and J by 6 bases, 7 bases remained unmatched. This CDR3 is built from 15 residues. In DNA, the CDR3 is TGCGCCAGCAGCTTGCGACAGGGACTAGGTCAGCCCCAGCATTTT. Translation gives CASSLRQGLGQPQHF.

As to this clonotype: This may stem from a read error, because a much larger clone lies one nucleotide away. J is TRBJ2-7 and V is TRBV5-1; D ambiguous. The CDR3 spans 13 residues. In germline, CDR1 is SGHRS, CDR2 YFSETQ. For the CDR3, the DNA is TGCGCCAGCAGCCACGAGAACTTCTACGGGCAGTACTTC. Amino acids: CASSHENFYGQYF.

This rearrangement joins TRBV12-3 or TRBV12-4 to TRBJ1-2; 9 nucleotides agree with TRBD1. The CDR3 consists of 15 residues. V lost 6 bases and J lost 8; bases outside the gene matches: 13. The CDR3 protein is CASSNTIGQGMGYTF. The CDR3 bases are TGTGCCAGCAGCAATACTATCGGACAGGGGATGGGCTACACCTTC.

The sample holds a few counts of this clonotype. A read error is possible here, since a much larger clone lies one base away. The rearrangement uses TRBV20-1 and TRBJ2-2; tentative D call: TRBD2 (6 bases). Germline V lookup: CDR1 DFQATT, CDR2 SNEGSKA (reference sequence). The CDR3 extends over 13 amino acids. The germline V and J ends were trimmed by 4 bases and 3 bases, with 9 bases remaining between them. Here the CDR3 DNA reads TGCAGTGCTAACGGGGGAGACACCGGGGAGCTGTTTTTT. This encodes CSANGGDTGELFF.